This is a list of T cell receptor beta chains from one sample in a study of response to subunit inactivated influenza vaccine. One entry per CDR3 protein, called by TCRdb with MiXCR from the RT-PCR reads. Of about half a million distinct CDR3 sequences listed, 10% to 11% are singletons. The specimen was PBMCs from blood, collected roughly 45 days after vaccination. Receptor source: a man in his fifties who received an inactivated influenza vaccine. Each CDR3 is given with its conserved first and last residue. A D gene is named only where the DNA matches it firmly. A row's size may be missing; if present it is once, few, many or a size class.

v_gene	d_gene	j_gene	abundance	CDR3nt	CDR3aa
TRBV6-1	.	TRBJ2-2	few	TGTGCCAGCACCCTGATGAGTGCCTGGGGGAACACCGGGGAGCTGTTTTTT	CASTLMSAWGNTGELFF
TRBV12-3/TRBV12-4	.	TRBJ1-2	.	TGTGCCAGCAGCTCCGGGAGGCCAACTAGCTACACCTTC	CASSSGRPTSYTF
TRBV12-3/TRBV12-4	.	TRBJ1-2	.	TGTGCCAGCAGTTTGGGCAGCGTATATGGCTACACCTTC	CASSLGSVYGYTF
TRBV12-3/TRBV12-4	.	TRBJ2-7	.	TGTGCCAGCAGTTTAGTATTCGGGGGGCCCTACGAGCAGTACTTC	CASSLVFGGPYEQYF
TRBV4-3	TRBD2	TRBJ2-2	many	TGCGCCGTCGGGGGGATGAACACCGGGGAGCTGTTTTTT	CAVGGMNTGELFF
TRBV5-1	.	TRBJ1-1	few	TGCGCCAGCGGTTGGGGGGTGAACACTGAAGCTTTCTTT	CASGWGVNTEAFF
TRBV6-5	.	TRBJ1-5	many	TGTGCCAGCAGTTACGGGTGGTCCAACAATCAGCCCCAGCATTTT	CASSYGWSNNQPQHF
TRBV10-3	TRBD2	TRBJ2-3	.	TGTGCCACCCGGTATAGCGGGAGCACAGATACGCAGTATTTT	CATRYSGSTDTQYF
TRBV20-1	.	TRBJ2-5	many	TGCAGTGTCGCGACAGCTTCTCAAGAGACCCAGTACTTC	CSVATASQETQYF
TRBV3-1	TRBD1	TRBJ2-1	.	TGTGCCAGCAGCCCCGACCCTACCGGGACAGCCGACAATGAGCAGTTCTTC	CASSPDPTGTADNEQFF
TRBV14	TRBD1	TRBJ1-1	.	TGTGCCAGCAGCCCCAGGACAGGGGAGACGGCTTTCTTT	CASSPRTGETAFF
TRBV3-1	.	TRBJ1-2	.	TGTGCCAGCAGCCAAGTAGGCAGAGCTAACTATGGCTACACCTTC	CASSQVGRANYGYTF
TRBV20-1	.	TRBJ1-1	few	TGCAGTGCTAGAGATCGCCGGGTGAACACTGAAGCTTTCTTT	CSARDRRVNTEAFF
TRBV27	.	TRBJ1-5	few	TGTGCCAGCAGTCCCCTTACCGGTGGGAAGCCCCAGCATTTT	CASSPLTGGKPQHF
TRBV12-3/TRBV12-4	TRBD2	TRBJ2-1	.	TGTGCCAGCACCCTTGGGCTAGAGCGGGGTTGGCAGTTCTTC	CASTLGLERGWQFF
TRBV20-1	TRBD1	TRBJ2-7	.	TGCAGTGCTAGACCAGGGGGCCACGAGCAGTACTTC	CSARPGGHEQYF
TRBV27	.	TRBJ2-7	many	TGTGCCAGCCGGAGGGCAGGGTTATACGAGCAGTACTTC	CASRRAGLYEQYF
TRBV12-3/TRBV12-4	TRBD1	TRBJ2-3	many	TGTGCCAGCAGTTTCAGAGGGGGCCCTAGGACAGATACGCAGTATTTT	CASSFRGGPRTDTQYF
TRBV6-5	.	TRBJ2-1	.	TGTGCCAGCAGTTGCCCGCGCGGCAATGAGCAGTTCTTC	CASSCPRGNEQFF
TRBV7-2	.	TRBJ2-1	many	TGTGCCAGCAGCTTAAATGAGGCCGGGTACAATGAGCAGTTCTTC	CASSLNEAGYNEQFF
TRBV7-6	.	TRBJ2-1	few	TGTGCCAGCAGCCTCAGACAGGCAGGGTCTTCCTACAATGAGCAGTTCTTC	CASSLRQAGSSYNEQFF
TRBV2	.	TRBJ2-7	many	TGTGCCAGCAGCACGGGTGATTTCGAGCAGTACTTC	CASSTGDFEQYF
TRBV5-1	.	TRBJ1-5	.	TGCGCCAGCAGCTTTACAGGGAATAGCAATCAGCCCCAGCATTTT	CASSFTGNSNQPQHF
TRBV10-3	.	TRBJ1-1	many	TGTGCCATCGGGCAGGCCGCACACACTGAAGCTTTCTTT	CAIGQAAHTEAFF
TRBV27	TRBD1	TRBJ2-5	.	TGTGCCAGCAAGATACAGGGGGCAGGAGAGACCCAGTACTTC	CASKIQGAGETQYF
TRBV14	.	TRBJ1-4	many	TGTGCCAGCAGCCAAGACGGAGCTGGCGAAAAACTGTTTTTT	CASSQDGAGEKLFF
TRBV20-1	TRBD1	TRBJ1-1	.	TGCAGTGCGACGAAAACAGGGGGACGAATCACTGAAGCTTTCTTT	CSATKTGGRITEAFF
TRBV25-1	TRBD1	TRBJ1-6	few	TGTGCCAGCAGCTCAACCGGGACAGGCGGTTCACCCCTCCACTTT	CASSSTGTGGSPLHF
TRBV20-1	.	TRBJ2-1	few	TGCAGTGCTACAACTCTAGCATCTGAGCAGTTCTTC	CSATTLASEQFF
TRBV6-2/TRBV6-3	TRBD1	TRBJ2-7	few	TGTGCCAGCAGGGCCGACAGGGGGATCTCCTACGAGCAGTACTTC	CASRADRGISYEQYF
TRBV7-2	TRBD2	TRBJ2-7	.	TGTGCCAGCAGCTTCTTCGGGGGGAGCTCCTACGAGCAGTACTTC	CASSFFGGSSYEQYF
TRBV25-1	TRBD1	TRBJ2-7	.	TGTGCCAGCAGTGAATCGGGACAGGGTGTACACGAGCAGTACTTC	CASSESGQGVHEQYF
TRBV4-2	TRBD2	TRBJ2-7	few	TGTGCCAGCAGCCGTGGACTAGCGAACTCCTACGAGCAGTACTTC	CASSRGLANSYEQYF
TRBV18	TRBD1	TRBJ2-1	.	TGTGCCAGCTCACCACCGCCCCTGACAGGGTTCGATGAGCAGTTCTTC	CASSPPPLTGFDEQFF
TRBV5-1	TRBD2	TRBJ2-1	many	TGCGCCAGCAGCTTGGTCGGGGGAGGGCGGGCAGAGGAGCAGTTCTTC	CASSLVGGGRAEEQFF
TRBV27	.	TRBJ1-1	many	TGTGCCAGCAGGCCGGTGATGGGGGACGGTTTAGATGAAGCTTTCTTT	CASRPVMGDGLDEAFF
TRBV29-1	.	TRBJ2-5	.	TGCAGCGTTGAGCTAGCGTGGCAAGAGACCCAGTACTTC	CSVELAWQETQYF
TRBV5-1	TRBD2	TRBJ2-1	once	TGCGCCAGCAGCTTGGCCCTAGCGGGGGGGTACACTGAGCAGTTCTTC	CASSLALAGGYTEQFF
TRBV6-2/TRBV6-3	.	TRBJ1-6	many	TGTGCCAGCAAACAGCCAGCTAGTTATAATTCACCCCTCCACTTT	CASKQPASYNSPLHF
TRBV7-8	.	TRBJ1-1	many	TGTGCCAGCAGCGATTACAGAAGCACTGAAGCTTTCTTT	CASSDYRSTEAFF
TRBV6-1	TRBD2	TRBJ2-5	few	TGTGCCAGCAGCAATCGGGGGGGAAAACAAGAGACCCAGTACTTC	CASSNRGGKQETQYF
TRBV5-1	.	TRBJ1-4	.	TGCGCCAGCAGCTTATATAACGCCAATGAAAAACTGTTTTTT	CASSLYNANEKLFF
TRBV7-2	.	TRBJ2-3	few	TGTGCCAGCAGCCCCCCAGGGAATCCTAGCACAGATACGCAGTATTTT	CASSPPGNPSTDTQYF
TRBV12-3/TRBV12-4	.	TRBJ1-5	many	TGTGCCAGCAGTTTAGCTAGCAATCAGCCCCAGCATTTT	CASSLASNQPQHF
TRBV7-2	.	TRBJ2-3	few	TGTGCCAGCAGCTTAAGGGTATCCTTTACCACAGATACGCAGTATTTT	CASSLRVSFTTDTQYF
TRBV10-3	.	TRBJ1-2	few	TGTGCCATCAGTAAAGATAACTATGGCTACACCTTC	CAISKDNYGYTF
TRBV12-3/TRBV12-4	TRBD2	TRBJ2-7	few	TGTGCCAGCAGTGAGTTCTACGGGGGGGTTAGCTCCTACGAGCAGTACTTC	CASSEFYGGVSSYEQYF
TRBV6-2/TRBV6-3	TRBD2	TRBJ2-1	few	TGTGCCAGCAGTCAGACTAGCGGGAGATGGACTGAGCAGTTCTTC	CASSQTSGRWTEQFF
TRBV5-1	.	TRBJ2-7	few	TGCGCCAGCAGCTTGCAGTCCGACAGCTCCTACGAGCAGTACTTC	CASSLQSDSSYEQYF
TRBV12-3/TRBV12-4	.	TRBJ2-1	.	TGTGCCAGCAGTTATGGGACAAACAATGAGCAGTTCTTC	CASSYGTNNEQFF
TRBV12-3/TRBV12-4	.	TRBJ2-1	.	TGTGCCAGCGAGAGGGACTCCTACAATGAGCAGTTCTTC	CASERDSYNEQFF
TRBV4-3	.	TRBJ2-4	many	TGCGCCAGCAGCCAAGATACCGGGACCATCATTCAGTACTTC	CASSQDTGTIIQYF
TRBV7-2	.	TRBJ2-3	many	TGTGCCAGCTCTTACGGAGATACGCAGTATTTT	CASSYGDTQYF
TRBV7-9	.	TRBJ2-1	.	TGTGCCAGCGGAGAGACAGTCTACAATGAGCAGTTCTTC	CASGETVYNEQFF
TRBV12-3/TRBV12-4	.	TRBJ1-3	many	TGTGCCAGCTCCCTCCGAGACATGGTTTCTGGAAACACCATATATTTT	CASSLRDMVSGNTIYF
TRBV15	.	TRBJ2-5	few	TGTGCCACCAGCACTAAGACAGATTTCCAAGAGACCCAGTACTTC	CATSTKTDFQETQYF
TRBV5-5	.	TRBJ2-2	few	TGTGCCAGCACCTTAAGACAGGCCACCGGGGAGCTGTTTTTT	CASTLRQATGELFF